This passage covers 9 T cell receptor beta chains from one sample sequenced in a study of T cells in Graves' hyperthyroidism and ophthalmopathy. Regions amplified from RNA transcripts were the TCR beta CDR3 regions. The TCR CDR3 was amplified in a first-round RT-PCR using the HTBI primer set. TCRdb itself ran the multiplex PCR reads through MiXCR, one entry per CDR3 protein. The data show around 290,000 distinct CDR3 sequences, about 14% seen once. Sequenced sample: blood. All receptors derive from a woman aged 30 to 39 with Graves' hyperthyroidism that later progressed to Graves' ophthalmopathy.

This clonotype has at least ten counts. This chain connects TRBV4-1 to TRBJ2-5; D call uncertain. The CDR3 has 13 residues. V was trimmed by 2 bases and J by 5 bases, leaving 9 bases between them. CDR1 is MGHRA and CDR2 is YSYEKL in the germline V gene. DNA for the CDR3: TGCGCCAGCAGCCAACTTGGCTCGGAGACCCAGTACTTC. Amino acids: CASSQLGSETQYF.

In its sample, this clonotype was seen many times. The CDR3 DNA follows: TGTGCCAGCAGCCCTGTTTCAGGCCACGAGCAGTACTTC. It is translated as CASSPVSGHEQYF. This chain links TRBV6-1 with TRBJ2-7; the D is unclear. The germline CDR1 and CDR2 sequences are MNHNS and SASEGT. Trimming took off 6 bases at V and 5 bases at J, with 14 bases between the two ends. The CDR3 contains 13 residues.

This clonotype was counted many times. The chain recombines TRBV20-1 with TRBJ2-4, with 7 bases lining up with TRBD1. Germline V lookup: CDR1 DFQATT, CDR2 SNEGSKA (reference sequence). J lost 2 bases, V lost 4 bases, and 5 bases had no gene match. The CDR3 contains 14 residues. CDR3 nucleotide sequence: TGCAGTGCTACCTTGGGACAGCCCAAAAACATTCAGTACTTC. It encodes CSATLGQPKNIQYF.

This clonotype was seen ten or more times. The chain employs TRBV7-2 and TRBJ2-3; 15 bases agree with TRBD2. Germline assignment: CDR1 SGHTA and CDR2 FQGNSA. V lost 5 bases, J lost 5 bases, and 11 bases stayed unmatched. CDR3 length: 18 residues. The CDR3 DNA follows: TGTGCCAGCAGCCAAGTTTATTCGGGACTAGCGGGAGGAGATACGCAGTATTTT. This gives the protein CASSQVYSGLAGGDTQYF.

This clonotype showed up many times. The chain couples TRBV6-2 or TRBV6-3 to TRBJ1-1, with D uncertain. V lost 6 bases and J 4 bases, leaving 24 bases between the germline ends. The length of the CDR3 is 17 residues. CDR1 is MNHEY, CDR2 SVGEGT, per germline. CDR3 in DNA: TGTGCCAGCAGCTACCCCCAAGGGTTGATTTGGGGCACTGAAGCTTTCTTT. It codes for CASSYPQGLIWGTEAFF.

The chain couples TRBV6-1 to TRBJ2-7, with D perhaps being TRBD1 or TRBD2 (5 bases each). Trimming took 5 bases from V and 3 from J, leaving 14 bases between them. The CDR3 loop spans 14 amino acids. Germline CDR1 MNHNS, CDR2 SASEGT. The CDR3 loop reads CASSPPGRSYEQYF. The DNA of the CDR3 is TGTGCCAGCAGTCCACCGGGACGCAGCTACGAGCAGTACTTC.

This clonotype has a count of ten or more. V and J are TRBV3-1 and TRBJ2-1, with D possibly matching TRBD2 (7 bases). With 1 base removed from V and 8 bases from J, the gap between germline ends came to 12 bases. This CDR3 is built from 14 residues. Per the germline V gene, CDR1 is LGHDT and CDR2 is YNNKEL (reference sequence). In DNA form, the CDR3 reads TGTGCCAGCAGCCAAGCGGGGGGCGGGGATGAGCAGTTCTTC. Protein sequence: CASSQAGGGDEQFF.

This clonotype was observed at least ten times. The chain has TRBV11-2 and TRBJ1-2; a possible D gene is TRBD1 (5 bases). Germline CDR1 is SGHAT and CDR2 is FQNNGV. CDR3 length: 15 residues. V was shortened by 1 base and J by 7 bases, with 16 bases between the two germline ends. In nucleotides, the CDR3 is TGTGCCAGCAGCTTAGTCCAGGGCGGCATGAGTGGCTACACCTTC. Its translation: CASSLVQGGMSGYTF.

Many counts were recorded for this clonotype. Written as DNA, the CDR3 is TGCAGTGCTAGAGGCGGTGGAAACAGGGAAGAGACCCAGTACTTC. Its protein is CSARGGGNREETQYF. The chain links TRBV20-1 to TRBJ2-5, with D possibly matching TRBD1 (6 bases). CDR1 and CDR2 (germline): DFQATT, SNEGSKA (reference sequence). Trimming left V 1 base short and J 3 bases short, with 15 bases between. The CDR3 spans 15 residues.